This T cell receptor beta chain was profiled in a study of T cell repertoires in cytomegalovirus infection (dated by TCRdb to the late 2010s). Regarding the research as a whole: Recently identified HLA-C-restricted CMV epitopes, whose presentation resists viral immunomodulation, were targeted by peptide stimulations together with well-studied HLA-B-restricted epitopes. Because public TCR beta signatures pointed to carriage of CMV infection together with the matching HLA type, the HLA type of each donor mattered for the analysis.

What the work shows at the level of the full study, not this receptor alone: In the ex vivo response, HLA-C-restricted CMV-specific TCR beta clonotypes were dominant, and in two of eight donors the single most frequent clonotype came from this HLA-C-restricted group. Carriers of CMV infection plus the relevant HLA type were discriminated by the cumulative frequency of public TCR beta family members in the study cohort and in an independent 352-donor cohort.

Sequencing relied on an Illumina HiSeq 1500. In-frame beta chains were kept once TCRdb had trimmed the public reads at Q25 with fastp and called clones with MiXCR. One record per CDR3 amino acid sequence lists the most common genes and DNA. The sample yields about 27,000 distinct CDR3 sequences; under 20% were counted once. The ten largest account for approximately 81% of the sample. Sample treatment or condition, as interpreted from the label and publication: in vitro stimulation with specific CMV peptide epitopes to enrich CMV-specific T cells. Worth noting for this clonotype: This receptor's antigen is unknown. Per-nucleotide qualities are absent, and no much larger clonotype sits a single base away.

The CDR3 holds 15 amino acids from the cysteine to the phenylalanine. CDR3 DNA is the only sequence kept; it has 45 bases, read in frame from the first base. CDR1 and CDR2 were assigned from the germline V gene (reference sequence) as SEHNR and FQNEAQ. Unmatched junction bases come to 5, with V trimmed by 3 bases and J by 1 base. Material: CD8+ T cells from cultured PBMCs, obtained from culture after CMV antigen stimulation. The sequence links TRBV7-9 to TRBJ2-7; TRBD1 fits 8 bases in the junction. The sequence was obtained from a human donor in good health (CMV status not recorded). Some clones in this sample may be carry-over from other donors' samples. CDR3 region: CASSFGQGDSYEQYF. The bases read TGTGCCAGCAGCTTCGGACAGGGCGATTCCTACGAGCAGTACTTC. The variable domain in full, with residues beyond the CDR3 obtained from the reference TRBV7-9 and TRBJ2-7 genes, is DTGVSQNPRHKITKRGQNVTFRCDPISEHNRLYWYRQTLGQGPEFLTYFQNEAQLEKSRLLSDRFSAERPKGSFSTLEIQRTEQGDSAMYLCASSFGQGDSYEQYFGPGTRLTVT.